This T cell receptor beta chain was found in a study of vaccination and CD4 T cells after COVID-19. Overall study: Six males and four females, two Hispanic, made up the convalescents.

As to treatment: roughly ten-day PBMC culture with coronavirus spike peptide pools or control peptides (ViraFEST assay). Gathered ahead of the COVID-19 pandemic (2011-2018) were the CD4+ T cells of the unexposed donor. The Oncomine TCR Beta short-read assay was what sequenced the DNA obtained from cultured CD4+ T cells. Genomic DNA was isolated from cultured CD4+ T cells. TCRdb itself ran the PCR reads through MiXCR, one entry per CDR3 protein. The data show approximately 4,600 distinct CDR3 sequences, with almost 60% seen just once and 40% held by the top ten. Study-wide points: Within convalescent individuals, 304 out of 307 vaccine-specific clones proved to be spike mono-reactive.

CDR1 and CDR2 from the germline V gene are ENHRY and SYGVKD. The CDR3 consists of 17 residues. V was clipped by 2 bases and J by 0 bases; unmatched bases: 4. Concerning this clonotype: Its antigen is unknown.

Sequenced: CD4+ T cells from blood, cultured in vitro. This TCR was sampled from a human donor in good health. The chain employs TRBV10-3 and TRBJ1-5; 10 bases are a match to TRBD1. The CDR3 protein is CAISETGTGDSNQPQHF. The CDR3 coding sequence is TGTGCCATCAGTGAGACCGGGACAGGGGATAGCAATCAGCCCCAGCATTTT.